This entry describes one T cell receptor (beta chain). The source of the sample is a study of T cells after yellow fever vaccination. CDR1 and CDR2 from the germline V gene are SNHLY and FYNNEI. The CDR3 sequence is 14 residues long. The V and J ends lost 7 bases and 6 bases, in that order; junction bases with no gene match: 5. MiXCR, run by TCRdb on the 5' RACE reads, gives a single entry per CDR3 protein. The table records about 230,000 distinct CDR3 sequences, approximately 6.8% of them present only once. The chain joins TRBV2 to TRBJ1-6; 8 bases agree with TRBD1. The specimen comprised CD4+ T cells sorted from PBMCs, sampled on the day of the yellow fever booster vaccination. This sequence was found in a man in his thirties or forties who received the YFV17D yellow fever vaccine. This chain's CDR3 is CASTRGQGNSPLHF. The CDR3, as DNA: TGTGCCAGCACTCGTGGACAGGGTAATTCACCCCTCCACTTT.